The 25 T cell receptor beta chains presented below share a single source sample, sequenced in a study of cytomegalovirus exposure and HLA in healthy donors (dated by TCRdb to about 2017). The library was generated by the immunoSEQ multiplex PCR assay. TCRdb's version of the immuneACCESS table is confined to in-frame rearrangements and falls short of the full clone set. An unresolved V gene accounts for under half of the shortfall where checked; the remainder is of unknown origin. The sample table holds 150,000 to 200,000 clones, of which about 90% were seen once. Of the sample, around 3% is held by the ten largest clones. Material: PBMCs. The receptors originated from a young woman in good health and CMV-seropositive.

The V call is TRBV16, the J call TRBJ1-2; 11 bases align to TRBD1. CDR3 length: 14 residues. From germline, CDR1 is KGHSY and CDR2 FQNENV. V was clipped by 2 bases and J by 8 bases; unmatched bases: 4. The CDR3 loop is CASSQGTGGGGYTF. CDR3 DNA: TGTGCCAGCAGCCAAGGGACAGGGGGTGGCGGCTACACCTTC.

V usage is TRBV7-2 and J usage is TRBJ2-3; 12 nucleotides match TRBD2. This CDR3 has 19 amino acids. Trimming removed 2 bases from V and 2 bases from J; junction bases left unmatched: 11. CDR1 and CDR2 (germline): SGHTA, FQGNSA. CDR3 coding DNA: TGTGCCAGCAGCTTAAGAACTACTAGCGGGAGGTACCCCACAGATACGCAGTATTTT. Encoded protein: CASSLRTTSGRYPTDTQYF.

The chain couples TRBV30 to TRBJ1-1; possible D gene TRBD1, 6 bases. Germline V gives CDR1 GTSNPN, CDR2 SVGIG (reference sequence). V lost 7 bases and J lost 0, with 12 bases in between. The CDR3 runs to 13 residues. The CDR3 is CAFRTAMNTEAFF. The CDR3 nucleotides are TGTGCCTTCCGGACAGCCATGAACACTGAAGCTTTCTTT.

This rearrangement joins TRBV11-2 to TRBJ2-1; D perhaps matches TRBD1 (6 bases). V was trimmed by 1 base and J by 8 bases, leaving 15 bases between them. Germline assignment: CDR1 SGHAT and CDR2 FQNNGV. The CDR3 is 15 amino acids. This CDR3 reads CASSLALTGLDEQFF. The CDR3 DNA sequence: TGTGCCAGCAGCTTAGCCCTCACAGGGTTGGATGAGCAGTTCTTC.

This chain joins TRBV5-4 and TRBJ2-7; D is perhaps TRBD2 (5 bases). CDR3 length equals 13 residues. Trimming left V 1 base short and J 4 bases short, with 9 bases between. The germline V gene encodes CDR1 SGHNT and CDR2 YYREEE (reference sequence). The CDR3 DNA is TGTGCCAGCAGCTTGTCGGGGATTTACGAGCAGTACTTC. The encoded protein is CASSLSGIYEQYF. The full variable domain, completed using reference TRBV5-4 and TRBJ2-7, is ETGVTQSPTHLIKTRGQQVTLRCSSQSGHNTVSWYQQALGQGPQFIFQYYREEENGRGNFPPRFSGLQFPNYSSELNVNALELDDSALYLCASSLSGIYEQYFGPGTRLTVT.

The rearrangement joins TRBV14 to TRBJ1-2, with D possibly TRBD1 on 6 matching bases. Germline V gene sequence: CDR1 SGHDN, CDR2 FVKESK. The CDR3 extends over 13 amino acids. V lost 5 bases, J lost 2 bases, and 9 bases lay in between. CDR3 protein: CASSGTGNYGYTF. CDR3 DNA sequence: TGTGCCAGCAGCGGTACAGGGAACTATGGCTACACCTTC.

The chain couples TRBV6-5 to TRBJ1-2, with 8 bases identical to TRBD1. V trimming: 3 bases; J trimming: 7 bases; junction bases outside the gene matches: 10. The CDR3 is made up of 15 amino acids. From germline, CDR1 is MNHEY and CDR2 SVGAGI. CDR3 bases: TGTGCCAGCAGTTATTCTGACAGGGGAACGGGTGGCTACACCTTC. Its protein is CASSYSDRGTGGYTF.

The rearrangement joins TRBV4-1 to TRBJ1-6; D is unclear. Trimming left V 0 bases short and J 6 bases short, with 15 bases between. Germline CDR1 is MGHRA and CDR2 is YSYEKL. This CDR3 contains 17 residues. The CDR3 is CASSQDRWRRGNSPLHF. The CDR3 nucleotides are TGCGCCAGCAGCCAAGACAGATGGCGGAGAGGTAATTCACCCCTCCACTTT.

This chain connects TRBV27 to TRBJ2-2; D remains unclear. The CDR3 extends over 18 amino acids. The germline V and J ends were trimmed by 1 base and 0 bases, with 15 bases remaining between them. Germline V CDR1 and CDR2: MNHEY, SMNVEV (reference sequence). CDR3 sequence reads: CASSLWASTNANTGELFF. The CDR3 nucleotides read TGTGCCAGCAGTTTATGGGCCAGTACGAACGCGAACACCGGGGAGCTGTTTTTT.

This clone appeared once. The rearrangement joins TRBV30 to TRBJ1-1; D not resolved. V was pared by 3 bases and J by 5 bases, with 19 bases between. CDR3 length equals 15 residues. Germline-derived CDR1 and CDR2 are GTSNPN and SVGIG (reference sequence). The CDR3 spells CAWSRSEKGGTEAFF. The CDR3 DNA sequence: TGTGCCTGGAGCCGCTCCGAGAAAGGAGGAACTGAAGCTTTCTTT.

Written as DNA, the CDR3 is TGTGCCAGCAGTCCCAGAACCGGGACAGGGTTGATGGAAGCTTTCTTT. Translating it yields CASSPRTGTGLMEAFF. The chain combines TRBV27 with TRBJ1-1, with 9 bases matching TRBD1. The junction had 15 bases not matched to a gene; V was cut back by 5 bases and J by 8 bases. Germline-derived CDR1 and CDR2 are MNHEY and SMNVEV (reference sequence). The CDR3 consists of 16 residues.

The chain links TRBV11-1 to TRBJ2-7; D unclear. The germline V gene has CDR1 SGHAT and CDR2 FQDESV (reference sequence). Trimming stripped 5 bases from V and 3 bases from J, with 5 bases between. CDR3 length: 11 residues. CDR3 in amino acids: CASSRLYEQYF. The DNA of the CDR3 is TGTGCCAGCAGCCGTCTCTACGAGCAGTACTTC.

The chain has TRBV28 and TRBJ2-2; 8 bases map to TRBD2. Germline V gene sequence: CDR1 MDHEN, CDR2 SYDVKM. Trimming at V came to 6 bases and at J to 8 bases, leaving 11 bases not matched to a gene. This CDR3 is built from 15 residues. In nucleotides, the CDR3 is TGTGCCAGCAGCTCAGCGGGAGCAATGGGTGGGGAGCTGTTTTTT. It translates to CASSSAGAMGGELFF.

The chain employs TRBV18 and TRBJ2-1, with no clear D. Germline loops: CDR1 KGHSH, CDR2 LQKENI. V was cut by 3 bases and J by 6 bases, with 15 bases left in between. The CDR3 runs to 15 residues. In DNA form, the CDR3 reads TGTGCCAGCTCACCCACTTTAGTTTCTGGCAATGAGCAGTTCTTC. Protein: CASSPTLVSGNEQFF.

The rearrangement joins TRBV15 to TRBJ2-4; D gene ambiguous. Germline CDR1 and CDR2: LNHNV and YYDKDF (reference sequence). The CDR3 is 15 amino acids. V lost 1 base to trimming and J lost 3 bases, with 10 bases between them. CDR3 loop: CATSRAGVGKNIQYF. The DNA for the CDR3 is TGTGCCACCAGCAGAGCGGGTGTAGGCAAAAACATTCAGTACTTC.

The rearrangement uses TRBV18 and TRBJ2-5; weak D call: TRBD2 (7 bases). The CDR3 extends over 15 amino acids. The germline V gene has CDR1 KGHSH and CDR2 LQKENI. Trimming left V 6 bases short and J 5 bases short, with 19 bases between. CDR3 sequence reads: CASSDAGAGTETQYF. The CDR3 bases are TGTGCCAGCTCCGATGCGGGGGCTGGGACGGAGACCCAGTACTTC.

The chain joins TRBV27 to TRBJ2-7; 7 bases are shared with TRBD2. Germline V CDR1 and CDR2: MNHEY, SMNVEV (reference sequence). The CDR3 is made up of 15 amino acids. V dropped 1 base and J dropped 3; count of bases not matched to a gene: 6. The CDR3 sequence: CASSLYLQRGYEQYF. The CDR3 DNA reads as TGTGCCAGCAGTTTATATCTCCAGCGGGGCTACGAGCAGTACTTC.

The chain employs TRBV6-5 and TRBJ1-2, with D perhaps TRBD1 (6 bases). The CDR3 contains 13 residues. Per the germline V gene, CDR1 is MNHEY and CDR2 is SVGAGI. Trimming shortened V by 7 bases and J by 7 bases, and 16 bases separated the two germline ends. The CDR3 sequence is CASTGTPRGGYTF. As DNA, the CDR3 is TGTGCCAGCACCGGGACACCCAGGGGTGGCTACACCTTC.

The V call is TRBV29-1, the J call TRBJ2-1; D call uncertain. Trimming stripped 0 bases from V and 10 bases from J, with 7 bases between. This CDR3 region has 11 residues. The germline V gene encodes CDR1 SQVTM and CDR2 ANQGSEA. The CDR3 loop reads CSVEDLREQFF. The CDR3 DNA reads as TGCAGCGTTGAAGATCTCCGGGAGCAGTTCTTC.

The chain links TRBV6-5 to TRBJ1-2, with 9 bases lining up with TRBD1. This CDR3 region has 14 residues. Germline trimming cut 0 bases from V and 5 bases from J; bases unmatched to any gene: 1. Germline CDR1 MNHEY, CDR2 SVGAGI. This CDR3 reads CASSYSQGAYGYTF. The CDR3 DNA reads as TGTGCCAGCAGTTACTCACAGGGGGCGTATGGCTACACCTTC.

The V and J genes are TRBV5-4 and TRBJ2-6; D unresolved. V lost 1 base to trimming and J lost 3 bases, with 5 bases between them. Germline values: CDR1 SGHNT, CDR2 YYREEE (reference sequence). The CDR3 is 14 amino acids. CDR3 nucleotide sequence: TGTGCCAGCAGCTTGCTGAGTGGGGCCAACGTCCTGACTTTC. This encodes CASSLLSGANVLTF.

The chain's CDR3 is CASSDGTGISNQPQHF. In nucleotides, the CDR3 is TGTGCCAGCAGCGATGGGACAGGGATAAGCAATCAGCCCCAGCATTTT. The genes are TRBV9 and TRBJ1-5; 9 bases map to TRBD1. The CDR3 consists of 16 residues. V lost 3 bases, J lost 1 base, and 5 bases stayed unmatched. Germline V gene sequence: CDR1 SGDLS, CDR2 YYNGEE.

The V call is TRBV5-1, the J call TRBJ2-3; 7 bases align to TRBD2. There are 15 residues in the CDR3. Germline V CDR1 and CDR2: SGHRS, YFSETQ. J lost 3 bases, V lost 5 bases, and 9 bases had no gene match. CDR3 sequence reads: CASRSGGLGTDTQYF. The CDR3 nucleotides are TGCGCCAGCAGATCGGGAGGACTGGGAACAGATACGCAGTATTTT.

The rearrangement uses TRBV5-1 and TRBJ2-1; 7 nucleotides line up with TRBD2. The germline V gene has CDR1 SGHRS and CDR2 YFSETQ. The CDR3 covers 16 residues. V dropped 0 bases and J dropped 4; count of bases not matched to a gene: 7. This CDR3 is CASSLAGGFGYNEQFF. The CDR3 DNA is TGCGCCAGCAGCTTGGCCGGGGGGTTCGGTTACAATGAGCAGTTCTTC.

The V and J genes are TRBV29-1 and TRBJ2-3; 12 nucleotides line up with TRBD2. The CDR3 length is 14 residues. CDR1 SQVTM and CDR2 ANQGSEA come from the germline V gene. Trimming removed 6 bases from V and 1 base from J; junction bases left unmatched: 2. DNA of the CDR3: TGCAGCGTGGGACTAGCGGGCGGCACAGATACGCAGTATTTT. Translating gives CSVGLAGGTDTQYF.